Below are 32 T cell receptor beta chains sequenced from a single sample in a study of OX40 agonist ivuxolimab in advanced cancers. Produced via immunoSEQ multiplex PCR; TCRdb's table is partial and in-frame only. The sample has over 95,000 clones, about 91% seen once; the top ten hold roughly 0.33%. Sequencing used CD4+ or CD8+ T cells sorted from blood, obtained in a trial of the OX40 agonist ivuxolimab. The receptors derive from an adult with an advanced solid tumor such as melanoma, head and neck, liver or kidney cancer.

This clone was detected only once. The CDR3 loop reads CASSQGQGTYEQYF. CDR3 coding DNA: TGTGCCAGCAGCCAAGGACAGGGAACTTACGAGCAGTACTTC. This chain uses TRBV4-2 with TRBJ2-7, with 7 positions matching TRBD1. Germline assignment: CDR1 LGHNA and CDR2 YNFKEQ. V trimming: 1 base; J trimming: 4 bases; junction bases outside the gene matches: 4. This CDR3 region has 14 residues.

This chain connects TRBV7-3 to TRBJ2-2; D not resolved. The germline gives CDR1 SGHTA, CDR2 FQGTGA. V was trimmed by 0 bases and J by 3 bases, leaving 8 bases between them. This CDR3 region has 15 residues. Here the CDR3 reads CASSLTPLDTGELFF. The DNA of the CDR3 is TGTGCCAGCAGCTTAACCCCCTTGGACACCGGGGAGCTGTTTTTT.

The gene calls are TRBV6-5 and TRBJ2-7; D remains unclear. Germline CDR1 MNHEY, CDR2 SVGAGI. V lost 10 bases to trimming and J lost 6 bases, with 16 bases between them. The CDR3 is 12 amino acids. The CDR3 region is CANPDGFGEQYF. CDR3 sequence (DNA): TGTGCCAACCCGGACGGGTTCGGCGAGCAGTACTTC.

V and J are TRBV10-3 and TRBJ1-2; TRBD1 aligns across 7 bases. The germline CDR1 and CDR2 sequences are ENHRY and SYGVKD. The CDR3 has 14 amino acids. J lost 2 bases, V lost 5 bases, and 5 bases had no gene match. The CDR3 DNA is TGTGCCATCAGTAAGGGGGCAGGCAACTATGGCTACACCTTC. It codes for CAISKGAGNYGYTF.

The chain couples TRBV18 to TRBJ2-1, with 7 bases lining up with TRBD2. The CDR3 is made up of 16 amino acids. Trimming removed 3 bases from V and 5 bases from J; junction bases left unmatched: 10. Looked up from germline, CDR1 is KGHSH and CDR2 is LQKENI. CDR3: CASSPVGGGVNNEQFF. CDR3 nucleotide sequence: TGTGCCAGCTCACCCGTGGGCGGGGGAGTTAACAATGAGCAGTTCTTC. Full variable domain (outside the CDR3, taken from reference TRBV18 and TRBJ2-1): NAGVMQNPRHLVRRRGQEARLRCSPMKGHSHVYWYRQLPEEGLKFMVYLQKENIIDESGMPKERFSAEFPKEGPSILRIQQVVRGDSAAYFCASSPVGGGVNNEQFFGPGTRLTVL.

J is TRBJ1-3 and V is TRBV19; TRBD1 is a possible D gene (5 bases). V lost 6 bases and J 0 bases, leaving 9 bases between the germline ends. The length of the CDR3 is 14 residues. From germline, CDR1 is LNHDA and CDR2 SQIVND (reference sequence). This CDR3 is CASRLGGSGNTIYF. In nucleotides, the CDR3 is TGTGCCAGTAGACTGGGGGGCTCTGGAAACACCATATATTTT.

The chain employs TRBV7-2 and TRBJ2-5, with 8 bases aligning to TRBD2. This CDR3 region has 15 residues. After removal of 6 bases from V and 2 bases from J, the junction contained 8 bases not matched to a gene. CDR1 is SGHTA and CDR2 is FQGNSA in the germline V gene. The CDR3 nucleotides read TGTGCCAGCAGACCCGCGGGAGGAGGGCAAGAGACCCAGTACTTC. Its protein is CASRPAGGGQETQYF.

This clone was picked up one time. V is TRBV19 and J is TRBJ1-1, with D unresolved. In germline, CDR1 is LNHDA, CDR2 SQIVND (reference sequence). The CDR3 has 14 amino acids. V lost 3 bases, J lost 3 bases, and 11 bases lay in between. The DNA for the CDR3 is TGTGCCAGTAGTATTGGTTTGGGGTACACTGAAGCTTTCTTT. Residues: CASSIGLGYTEAFF.

The CDR3, as DNA: TGTGCCAGCAGCCTCCGTATGACTAGCGGGGGGAATGAGCAGTTCTTC. Its translation: CASSLRMTSGGNEQFF. J is TRBJ2-1 and V is TRBV4-2, with 13 positions matching TRBD2. The CDR3 is 16 residues long. The V gene end was trimmed by 4 bases and the J gene end by 7 bases; junction bases not matched to a gene: 7. CDR1 is LGHNA, CDR2 YNFKEQ, per germline.

The CDR3 region is CASSLHGGRINEKLFF. In DNA form, the CDR3 reads TGTGCCAGCAGCCTCCACGGGGGGCGGATTAATGAAAAACTGTTTTTT. V is TRBV28 and J is TRBJ1-4; tentative D call: TRBD1 (6 bases). The CDR3 spans 16 residues. V dropped 6 bases and J dropped 4 bases, with 18 bases sitting between them. Germline V lookup: CDR1 MDHEN, CDR2 SYDVKM.

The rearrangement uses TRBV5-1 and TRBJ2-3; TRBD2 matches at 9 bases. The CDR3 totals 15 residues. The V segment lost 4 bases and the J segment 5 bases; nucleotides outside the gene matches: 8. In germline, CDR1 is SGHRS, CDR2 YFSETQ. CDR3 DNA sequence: TGCGCCAGCAGCCCACAGGGACTAGCCGGAGATACGCAGTATTTT. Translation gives CASSPQGLAGDTQYF.

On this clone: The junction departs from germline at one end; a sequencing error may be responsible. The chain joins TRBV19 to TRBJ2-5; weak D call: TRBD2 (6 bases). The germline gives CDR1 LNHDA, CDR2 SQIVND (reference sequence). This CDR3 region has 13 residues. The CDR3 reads CASSIPGGRDLNF. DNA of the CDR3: TGTGCCAGTAGTATCCCCGGGGGACGGGACTTAAACTTC.

CDR3 sequence: CASSQVGTELLYGYTF. The CDR3 nucleotides read TGTGCCAGCAGCCAAGTGGGGACAGAACTCCTGTATGGCTACACCTTC. This chain connects TRBV14 to TRBJ1-2, with 7 nucleotides matching TRBD1. After removal of 1 base from V and 5 bases from J, the junction contained 10 bases not matched to a gene. The CDR3 sequence is 16 residues long. Germline V gene data show CDR1 as SGHDN and CDR2 as FVKESK.

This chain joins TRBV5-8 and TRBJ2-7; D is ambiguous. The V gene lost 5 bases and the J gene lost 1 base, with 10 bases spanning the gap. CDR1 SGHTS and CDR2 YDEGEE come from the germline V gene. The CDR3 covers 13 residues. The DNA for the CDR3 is TGTGCCAGCAGTTCCACCGTATCCTACGAGCAGTACTTC. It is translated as CASSSTVSYEQYF.

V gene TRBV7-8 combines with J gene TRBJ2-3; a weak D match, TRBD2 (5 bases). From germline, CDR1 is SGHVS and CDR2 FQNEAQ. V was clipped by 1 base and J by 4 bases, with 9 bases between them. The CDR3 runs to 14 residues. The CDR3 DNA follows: TGTGCCAGCAGCTTAGGTTACGGGGCAGATACGCAGTATTTT. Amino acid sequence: CASSLGYGADTQYF.

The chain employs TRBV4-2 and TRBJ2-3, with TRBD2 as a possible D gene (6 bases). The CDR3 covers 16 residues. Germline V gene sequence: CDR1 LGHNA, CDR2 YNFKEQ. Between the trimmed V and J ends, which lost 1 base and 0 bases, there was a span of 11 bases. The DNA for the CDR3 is TGTGCCAGCAGCCAAGGCGGGGCGTCTAGCACAGATACGCAGTATTTT. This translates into CASSQGGASSTDTQYF.

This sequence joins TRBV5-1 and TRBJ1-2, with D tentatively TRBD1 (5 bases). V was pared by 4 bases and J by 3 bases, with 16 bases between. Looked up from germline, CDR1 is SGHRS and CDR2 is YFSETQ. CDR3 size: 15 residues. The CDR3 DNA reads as TGCGCCAGCAGCCCGGGACGGAGGGTGGACTATGGCTACACCTTC. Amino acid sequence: CASSPGRRVDYGYTF.

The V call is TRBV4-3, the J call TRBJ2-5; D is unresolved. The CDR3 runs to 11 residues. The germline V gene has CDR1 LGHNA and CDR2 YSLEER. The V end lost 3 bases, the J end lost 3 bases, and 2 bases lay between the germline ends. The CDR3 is CASSQEETQYF. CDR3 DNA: TGCGCCAGCAGCCAGGAAGAGACCCAGTACTTC.

The CDR3 nucleotides are TGCGCCAGCAGCTTGGACGGCTTCTCTGGGGCCAACGTCCTGACTTTC. As protein: CASSLDGFSGANVLTF. The rearrangement joins TRBV5-1 to TRBJ2-6; D unresolved. V was trimmed by 0 bases and J by 0 bases, leaving 7 bases between them. This CDR3 has 16 amino acids. Germline V gene data show CDR1 as SGHRS and CDR2 as YFSETQ. The whole variable domain, filled in from reference TRBV5-1 and TRBJ2-6, reads KAGVTQTPRYLIKTRGQQVTLSCSPISGHRSVSWYQQTPGQGLQFLFEYFSETQRNKGNFPGRFSGRQFSNSRSEMNVSTLELGDSALYLCASSLDGFSGANVLTFGAGSRLTVL.

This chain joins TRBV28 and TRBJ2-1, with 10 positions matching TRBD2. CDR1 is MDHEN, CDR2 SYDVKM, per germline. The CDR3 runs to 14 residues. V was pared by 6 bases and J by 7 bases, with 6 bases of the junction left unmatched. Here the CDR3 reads CASSSSGSWNEQFF. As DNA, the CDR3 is TGTGCCAGCAGCTCTAGCGGGAGTTGGAATGAGCAGTTCTTC.

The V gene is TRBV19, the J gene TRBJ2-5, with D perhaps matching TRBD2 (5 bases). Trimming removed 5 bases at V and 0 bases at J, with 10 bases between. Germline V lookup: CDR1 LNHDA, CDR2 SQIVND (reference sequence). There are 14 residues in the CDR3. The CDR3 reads CASSPTGNQETQYF. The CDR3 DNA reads TGTGCCAGTAGTCCTACCGGGAACCAAGAGACCCAGTACTTC.

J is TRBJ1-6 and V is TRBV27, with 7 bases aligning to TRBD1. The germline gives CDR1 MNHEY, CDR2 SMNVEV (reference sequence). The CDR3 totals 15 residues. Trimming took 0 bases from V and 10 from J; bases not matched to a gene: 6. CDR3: CASSLSRQGGSPLHF. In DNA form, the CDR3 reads TGTGCCAGCAGTTTATCCCGACAGGGTGGCTCACCCCTCCACTTT.

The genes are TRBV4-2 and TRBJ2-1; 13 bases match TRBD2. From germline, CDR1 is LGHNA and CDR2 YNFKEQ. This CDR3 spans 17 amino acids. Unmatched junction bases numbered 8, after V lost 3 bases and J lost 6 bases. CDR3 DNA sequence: TGTGCCAGCAGCCAGGAGCTCGGGACTAGCGGGGTCAATGAGCAGTTCTTC. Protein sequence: CASSQELGTSGVNEQFF.

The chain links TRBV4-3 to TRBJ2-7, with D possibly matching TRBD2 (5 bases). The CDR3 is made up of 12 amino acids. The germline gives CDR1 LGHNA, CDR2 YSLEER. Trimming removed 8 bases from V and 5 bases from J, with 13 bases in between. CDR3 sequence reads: CASGNERDEQYF. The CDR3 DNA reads TGCGCCAGCGGGAACGAGAGGGACGAGCAGTACTTC.

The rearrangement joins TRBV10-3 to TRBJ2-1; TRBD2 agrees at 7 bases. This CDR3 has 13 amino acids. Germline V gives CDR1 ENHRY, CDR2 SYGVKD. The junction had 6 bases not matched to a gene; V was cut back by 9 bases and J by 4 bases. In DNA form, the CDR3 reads TGTGCCATACGGGACTACATATACAATGAGCAGTTCTTC. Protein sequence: CAIRDYIYNEQFF.

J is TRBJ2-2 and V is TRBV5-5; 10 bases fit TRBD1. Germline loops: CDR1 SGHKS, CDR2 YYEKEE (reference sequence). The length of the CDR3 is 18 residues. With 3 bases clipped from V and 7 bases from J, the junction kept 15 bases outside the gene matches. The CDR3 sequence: CASSSVIGTGENSGELFF. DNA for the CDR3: TGTGCCAGCAGCTCCGTCATCGGGACAGGGGAAAATAGCGGGGAGCTGTTTTTT.

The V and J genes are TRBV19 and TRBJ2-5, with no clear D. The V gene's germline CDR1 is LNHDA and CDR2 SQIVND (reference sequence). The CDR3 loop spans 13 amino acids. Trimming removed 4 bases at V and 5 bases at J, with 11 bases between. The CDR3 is CASSKGGRETQYF. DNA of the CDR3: TGTGCCAGTAGTAAGGGTGGTCGGGAGACCCAGTACTTC. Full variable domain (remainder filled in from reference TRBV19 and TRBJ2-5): DGGITQSPKYLFRKEGQNVTLSCEQNLNHDAMYWYRQDPGQGLRLIYYSQIVNDFQKGDIAEGYSVSREKKESFPLTVTSAQKNPTAFYLCASSKGGRETQYFGPGTRLLVL.

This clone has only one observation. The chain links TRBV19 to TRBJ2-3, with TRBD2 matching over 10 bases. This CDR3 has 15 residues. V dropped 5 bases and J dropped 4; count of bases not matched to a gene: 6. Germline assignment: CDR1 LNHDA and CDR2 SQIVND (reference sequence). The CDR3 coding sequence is TGTGCCAGTAGTCCCCTAGCGGGAGTTTCAGATACGCAGTATTTT. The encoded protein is CASSPLAGVSDTQYF.

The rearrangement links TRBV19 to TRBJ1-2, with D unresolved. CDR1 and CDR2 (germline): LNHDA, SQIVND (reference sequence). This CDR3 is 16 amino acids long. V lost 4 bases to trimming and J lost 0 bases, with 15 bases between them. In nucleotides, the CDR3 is TGTGCCAGTAGTACATGGCGGCGAGAAGCTAACTATGGCTACACCTTC. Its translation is CASSTWRREANYGYTF.

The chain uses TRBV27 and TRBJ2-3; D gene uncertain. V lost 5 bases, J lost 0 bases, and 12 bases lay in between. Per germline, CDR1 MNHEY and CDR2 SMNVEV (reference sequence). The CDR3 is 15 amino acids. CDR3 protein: CASSPERISTDTQYF. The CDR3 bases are TGTGCCAGCAGTCCCGAAAGGATAAGCACAGATACGCAGTATTTT.

In nucleotides, the CDR3 is TGTGCCAGCAGTTCGCCTCCCGGAACAGGGGGGACTGAAGCTTTCTTT. Amino acid sequence: CASSSPPGTGGTEAFF. The gene calls are TRBV6-6 and TRBJ1-1, with 8 positions matching TRBD1. The ends lost 4 bases at V and 5 bases at J; junction bases unmatched: 12. The CDR3 runs 16 residues. Germline V gene sequence: CDR1 MNHNY, CDR2 SVGAGI (reference sequence).

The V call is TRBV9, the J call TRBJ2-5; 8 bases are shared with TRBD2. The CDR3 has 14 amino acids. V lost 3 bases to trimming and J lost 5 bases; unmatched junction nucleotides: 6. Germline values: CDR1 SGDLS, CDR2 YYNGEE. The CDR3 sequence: CASSAFSGKETQYF. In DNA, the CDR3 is TGTGCCAGCAGCGCTTTTAGCGGGAAGGAGACCCAGTACTTC.